Sequencing of this TCR beta chain was carried out in a study of CD8 T cell repertoires and HIV-1 epitope variants. This table comes from immunoSEQ multiplex PCR, and its TCRdb copy is limited to in-frame clones, with some not included. The sample lists about 95,000 clones; around 67% were seen once. As regards this clone: Other DNA sequences in the same sample also yield this CDR3.

This CDR3 has 11 amino acids. Deletions cut 2 bases from V and 5 bases from J, with 3 bases between. The V gene's germline CDR1 is MDHEN and CDR2 SYDVKM. The sequenced sample was uncultured baseline CD8+ T cells from peripheral blood mononuclear cells (PBMCs). The rearrangement uses TRBV28 and TRBJ1-1; D gene ambiguous. This receptor was obtained from a male donor with HIV. CDR3 coding DNA: TGTGCCAGCAGTTTAGGGACTGAAGCTTTCTTT. Protein sequence: CASSLGTEAFF. The whole variable domain, remainder taken from reference TRBV28 and TRBJ1-1, is DVKVTQSSRYLVKRTGEKVFLECVQDMDHENMFWYRQDPGLGLRLIYFSYDVKMKEKGDIPEGYSVSREKKERFSLILESASTNQTSMYLCASSLGTEAFFGQGTRLTVV.